Listed below are T cell receptor beta chains from one sample, sequenced in a study of early T cells in non-severe SARS-CoV-2 infection. Each CDR3 protein is one row after TCRdb ran MiXCR on the 5' RACE reads. Of around 100,000 distinct CDR3 sequences listed, about 12% are singletons. Sequenced sample: whole blood. These receptors all stem from an adult who was a healthcare worker with PCR-confirmed SARS-CoV-2 infection or an uninfected control (not recorded which). The CDR3 runs from the conserved cysteine through the conserved F or W. The order of the fields is clone size, J gene, V gene, D gene, CDR3 protein, CDR3 DNA. A D gene is named only where the DNA matches it firmly. Size is omitted from some rows. Given values are once, few, many or a class for expanded clones.

size: few
J: TRBJ2-5
V: TRBV19
D: TRBD1
CDR3: CASRGTGEETQYF
DNA: TGTGCCAGTAGGGGGACAGGGGAAGAGACCCAGTACTTC

size: NA
J: TRBJ2-5
V: TRBV27
D: TRBD1
CDR3: CASAVFLTKGQGGTQYF
DNA: TGTGCCAGCGCTGTGTTCCTAACGAAGGGACAGGGAGGGACCCAGTACTTC

size: NA
J: TRBJ2-1
V: TRBV9
D: NA
CDR3: CASSVASLGLTSYNEQFF
DNA: TGTGCCAGCAGCGTAGCTTCGTTGGGACTTACCTCCTACAATGAGCAGTTCTTC

size: many
J: TRBJ2-1
V: TRBV24-1
D: NA
CDR3: CATRGTLKGNEQFF
DNA: TGTGCCACCAGAGGGACCCTTAAAGGCAATGAGCAGTTCTTC

size: NA
J: TRBJ2-7
V: TRBV7-8
D: NA
CDR3: CASSSPTKGLYEQYF
DNA: TGTGCCAGCAGCTCACCCACGAAGGGCCTTTACGAGCAGTACTTC

size: many
J: TRBJ1-2
V: TRBV28
D: NA
CDR3: CASSLISSRDGYTF
DNA: TGTGCCAGCAGTTTAATTTCCTCCCGAGATGGCTACACCTTC

size: NA
J: TRBJ2-5
V: TRBV7-9
D: NA
CDR3: CASSSETQYF
DNA: TGTGCCAGCAGCTCCGAGACCCAGTACTTC

size: NA
J: TRBJ2-1
V: TRBV7-6
D: TRBD2
CDR3: CASSSSGRVSREQFF
DNA: TGTGCCAGCAGCAGCAGCGGGAGGGTGTCTAGGGAGCAGTTCTTC

size: few
J: TRBJ2-7
V: TRBV7-2
D: TRBD2
CDR3: CASSLVLAGQIYEQYF
DNA: TGTGCCAGCAGCTTAGTTCTAGCGGGGCAGATCTACGAGCAGTACTTC

size: few
J: TRBJ1-5
V: TRBV6-1
D: TRBD1
CDR3: CASSGDRGQPQHF
DNA: TGTGCCAGCAGTGGGGACAGGGGTCAGCCCCAGCATTTT

size: few
J: TRBJ2-5
V: TRBV14
D: NA
CDR3: CASSQGTGGETQYF
DNA: TGTGCCAGCAGCCAAGGCACTGGAGGAGAGACCCAGTACTTC

size: few
J: TRBJ2-1
V: TRBV4-3
D: NA
CDR3: CASSRGHNEQFF
DNA: TGCGCCAGCAGCCGGGGGCACAATGAGCAGTTCTTC